A selection of T cell receptor beta chains follows, all from one sample in a study. From the 5' RACE reads, TCRdb called clonotypes with MiXCR, one entry per CDR3 protein. Seen here are more than 55,000 distinct CDR3 sequences, less than 25% observed once, and the top ten hold 3.2%. The sample was tumor-infiltrating Tregs sorted from the breast tumor. All receptors derive from a female donor with breast cancer. The conserved cysteine and the conserved F or W are not part of the CDR3 here. Size is omitted from some rows. Given values are once, few, many or a class for expanded clones.

clone size,J gene,V gene,CDR3 protein
few,TRBJ1-5,TRBV7-2,ASSLRGPLSNQPQH
.,TRBJ2-7,TRBV5-1,ASSSEGYEQY
.,TRBJ1-2,TRBV11-2,ASRVVTPDGYT
many,TRBJ2-5,TRBV5-1,ASSQRDRGPETQY
.,TRBJ1-2,TRBV12-5,ASGFQGAGGYT
.,TRBJ1-2,TRBV3-1,ASSQDIWTPS
few,TRBJ2-7,TRBV6-5,ASSHRGPHEQY
many,TRBJ1-2,TRBV7-9,ASTRTTTGANYGYT
many,TRBJ2-3,TRBV5-4,ASSYGLAGVEDTQY
few,TRBJ1-2,TRBV5-6,ASSFRTNYGYT